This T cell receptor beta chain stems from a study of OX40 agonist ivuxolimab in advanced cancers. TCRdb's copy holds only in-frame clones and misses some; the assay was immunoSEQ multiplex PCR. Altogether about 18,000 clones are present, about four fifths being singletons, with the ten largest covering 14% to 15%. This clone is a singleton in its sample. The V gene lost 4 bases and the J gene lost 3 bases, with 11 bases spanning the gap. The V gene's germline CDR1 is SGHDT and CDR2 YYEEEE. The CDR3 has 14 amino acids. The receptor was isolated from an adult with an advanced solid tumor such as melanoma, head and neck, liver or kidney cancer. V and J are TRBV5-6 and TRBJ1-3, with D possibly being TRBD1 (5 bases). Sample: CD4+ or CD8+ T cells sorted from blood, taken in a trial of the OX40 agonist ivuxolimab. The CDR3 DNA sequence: TGTGCCAGCAGCCCCCAGGGTAATGGAAACACCATATATTTT. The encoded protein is CASSPQGNGNTIYF.